This T cell receptor beta chain emerged from a study of OX40 agonist ivuxolimab in advanced cancers. Germline V gene lookup returns CDR1 MGHRA and CDR2 YSYEKL. CDR3 size: 16 residues. V lost 1 base and J lost 1; bases outside the gene matches: 4. Profiled with immunoSEQ multiplex PCR; TCRdb holds only in-frame clones, not every one. This table holds about 150,000 clones, around nine tenths found once. This TCR was recovered from an adult with an advanced solid tumor such as melanoma, head and neck, liver or kidney cancer. J is TRBJ2-3 and V is TRBV4-1, with TRBD2 identical over 8 bases. The material was CD4+ or CD8+ T cells sorted from blood, obtained in a trial of the OX40 agonist ivuxolimab. CDR3 coding DNA: TGCGCCAGCAGCCAAGTTGCGGGAGGTCGCACAGATACGCAGTATTTT. Encoded protein: CASSQVAGGRTDTQYF.